This TCR beta chain was documented in a study of blood T cells in healthy people across ages (dated by TCRdb to the mid-2010s). For the study in its entirety: Template switching captured roughly one uniquely barcoded TCR beta cDNA molecule per two T cells in model experiments. Age-related changes in TCR beta repertoire diversity were measured in the study by deep sequencing normalized with unique cDNA molecular identifiers. Four age groups were formed from the donors: young (average about 15 years), middle-aged (approximately 41), aged (62) and long-lived (around 82). The study analyzed two additional independent replicas of 1 million unique cDNA reads from the same blood draw for two donors, one aged 18 to 29 and one aged 80 or older.

The germline V gene (reference sequence) provides CDR1 DFQATT and CDR2 SNEGSKA. The CDR3 numbers 13 residues from cysteine through phenylalanine. The only DNA kept is the CDR3, 39 bases in frame from the first base. V is clipped by 2 bases and J by 8 bases, and the sequence between their germline boundaries is 14 bases long. This clonotype occurred a few times. No cognate antigen has been identified for it. There are no base qualities to consult, and no much larger clone falls within one base. Receptors were amplified or captured by 5' RACE. The instrument was an Illumina HiSeq 2500. A second PCR of about 7 to 12 cycles was performed with a sample-barcoded 5' primer and a J-beta primer mix. Each TCR beta cDNA molecule received a unique molecular identifier from a template-switch 5' adaptor carrying 12 random nucleotides. Each sample yielded at least 2.5 million CDR3-containing paired-end reads. First-strand cDNA was synthesized from all RNA with the Mint cDNA synthesis kit, primed by a TRBC-specific oligonucleotide. Following uracil-DNA glycosylase treatment, a first 18-cycle PCR with universal primers M1SS and BC2_uni_R was performed on all cDNA. The authors' analysis ran thus. Each sample was normalized by randomly selecting 1 million high-quality reads, each carrying a distinct molecular identifier. Reads sharing molecular identifiers were discarded rather than binned into consensus sequences. MiTCR, run with a Q25 quality threshold and the strictest error-elimination algorithm, handled CDR3 identification, clonotype clustering and error correction. A nonparametric unseen species model using Euler transformation provided a lower-bound estimate of total TCR beta diversity. The public reads were reanalyzed by TCRdb: fastp trimming at Q25, MiXCR alignment, in-frame beta chains only. All rows with the same CDR3 protein become a single entry with the most common DNA and genes. These V and J calls rely on TCRdb rather than the paper's analysis. The sample yields some 760,000 distinct CDR3 sequences; just under 25% were counted once. Roughly 9% of the sample is in the top ten clones.

Summary of the overall study and its limitations: The CMV infection status of donors was not known, potentially confounding age-related changes in expanded clonotypes. There was a strong correlation between observed TCR beta diversity and the percentage of naive T cells measured by flow cytometry. Compared with the aged group, the long-lived group had more naive CD4+ T cells, fewer expanded clones and increased TCR diversity, a pattern suggesting age selection. Observed TCR beta diversity per million T cells fell roughly linearly with age, and a significant reduction was already apparent by age around 39. Estimates of total diversity based on one million sequenced T cells were regarded as lower bounds and as underestimates. Conclusive comparison of naive and antigen-experienced compartments was prevented by the profiling of bulk unsorted PBMCs.

Donors were 39 systemically healthy Caucasian individuals from Russia aged roughly 6 to 90 years. Each donor gave about 9.2 milliliters of peripheral blood, drawn into EDTA-treated Vacutainer tubes. Ficoll-Paque density-gradient centrifugation was used to isolate PBMCs, with at least 7 million per sample. Trizol reagent was used to extract total RNA from PBMCs, with at least 5.5 micrograms per sample. The percentages of naive CD45RAhigh/CD27high T cells were determined by flow cytometry on a PBMC aliquot from every donor. These data are also associated with another study on T cells of mothers and their children. The second paper states: Nine systemically healthy Caucasian individuals served as donors, namely three mothers together with their six children. cDNA synthesis consumed the entire amount of extracted RNA, loaded at about 1.5 ug RNA in each 15 ul reaction. In the second PCR, the M1S primer added sample barcodes and 2-4 random nucleotides. Each mother yielded over 9.5 million TCR beta CDR3 reads and each child 2.5 million to 3 million reads. TCR recombination output is similarly shaped by thymic selection in related and unrelated pairs, with a minor effect exerted by inherited differences. Normalized repertoire overlap was always slightly but never significantly higher in related than unrelated mother-child pairs. With a sensitivity of approximately 100 clones per million clonotypes, no persistent microchimeric T cell clones were detected. The study used deep NGS to compare TCR beta repertoires of mothers and children, seeking features distinguishing related mother-child pairs from unrelated individuals. Mothers averaged roughly 36 +/- 4 years of age and children averaged about 10 +/- 4 years. After adapter ligation with NEBNext reagents, the libraries were sequenced on Illumina HiSeq 2000 with 100+100 nt paired-end reads. To prevent cross-contamination, the mother and child libraries were prepared a month apart and were sequenced in separate runs. For each donor, somewhere between roughly 450,000 and 2,100,000 distinct TCR beta clonotypes were identified. Naive TCR beta clonotypes were estimated from low-frequency clonotypes matched to each donor's FACS-determined naive share, without sorting.

The rearranged chain carries TRBV20-1 and TRBJ2-3; tentative D gene TRBD2, with 5 bases matching. The receptor comes from a boy aged 5 to 17 in good health. The sample taken for sequencing was blood. Here is the DNA: TGCAGTGCTAGACTAGACGGGGATCTTACGCAGTATTTT. Its protein product is CSARLDGDLTQYF.